The entry below gives a single TCR beta chain sequence along with its context. Other DNA sequences in this sample translate to the same CDR3. These data come from a study of blood T cell repertoires in COVID-19. Study summary: Samples representing acute and convalescent COVID-19 were sourced from the United States, Italy and Spain. PBMCs, B-cell-depleted T cells, or T cells provided the cDNA or gDNA that made up the material.

Produced via immunoSEQ multiplex PCR; TCRdb's table is partial and in-frame only. The data contain around 200,000 clones, about 88% of them singletons. CDR1 and CDR2 from the germline V gene are SNHLY and FYNNEI. The CDR3 length is 15 residues. Trimming removed 5 bases from V and 1 base from J; junction bases left unmatched: 2. The rearrangement joins TRBV2 to TRBJ2-5, with 12 bases matching TRBD2. The sample consisted of peripheral blood. The receptor comes from a man between 40 and 49 years old with acute or convalescent COVID-19. CDR3 residues: CASSRTSGAQETQYF. The CDR3 DNA sequence: TGTGCCAGCAGTCGGACTAGCGGGGCCCAAGAGACCCAGTACTTC.